This T cell receptor beta chain was observed in a study of blood T cell repertoires in COVID-19. Profiled with immunoSEQ multiplex PCR; TCRdb holds only in-frame clones, not every one. This sample has 130,000 or so clones, with more than 75% found just once. Sequenced: peripheral blood. The origin of this receptor is a woman between 45 and 60 years old who had recovered from COVID-19.

Written as DNA, the CDR3 is TGTGCCAGCAGTCCGGACAGTTCCTTCTATGGCTACACCTTC. Translated: CASSPDSSFYGYTF. V gene TRBV6-5 combines with J gene TRBJ1-2; the D gene is possibly TRBD1 (6 bases). The CDR3 covers 14 residues. The germline V and J ends were trimmed by 5 bases and 4 bases, with 14 bases remaining between them. Looked up from germline, CDR1 is MNHEY and CDR2 is SVGAGI.